This entry lists 30 T cell receptor beta chains sequenced from one sample in a study of CD8 T cells in Susac syndrome (dated by TCRdb to about 2019). The library was generated by the immunoSEQ multiplex PCR assay. RNA was extracted using the RNeasy kit, and roughly 0.5 to 1 ug of the RNA was reverse transcribed with random hexamers. TCRdb's own reprocessing of the public reads used fastp at Q25 and MiXCR and kept productive beta chains. Each record represents a unique CDR3 protein, reported with the most common genes and DNA among its rows. The sample contains fewer than 200,000 distinct CDR3 sequences, about 94% of them found a single time. 0.1% of the sample comes from the top ten. Sequenced input: CD4+ T cells from PBMCs. These receptors all come from a human donor in good health.

The genes are TRBV29-1 and TRBJ1-1; D is possibly TRBD1 (6 bases). V lost 6 bases to trimming and J lost 2 bases, with 16 bases between them. Looked up from germline, CDR1 is SQVTM and CDR2 is ANQGSEA. CDR3 length: 14 residues. The CDR3 protein is CSVTHGGGNTEAFF. CDR3 bases: TGCAGCGTCACCCACGGGGGCGGAAACACTGAAGCTTTCTTT.

This rearrangement joins TRBV20-1 to TRBJ2-3; TRBD1 might be the D (5 bases). V was trimmed by 5 bases and J by 2 bases, leaving 14 bases between them. CDR3 length: 14 residues. CDR1 is DFQATT, CDR2 SNEGSKA, per germline (reference sequence). The CDR3 DNA is TGCAGTGCTCCTAGGACAAGAACCACAGATACGCAGTATTTT. Its protein product is CSAPRTRTTDTQYF.

The chain joins TRBV20-1 to TRBJ2-7, with TRBD2 identical over 10 bases. J gave up 6 bases and V 4 bases, and 15 bases lay outside the gene matches. The CDR3 has 16 amino acids. Germline V lookup: CDR1 DFQATT, CDR2 SNEGSKA (reference sequence). The DNA of the CDR3 is TGCAGTGCTACCAACCCGGGCGCTAGCGGGAGTGGCGAGCAGTACTTC. This gives the protein CSATNPGASGSGEQYF.

This chain joins TRBV3-1 and TRBJ2-2, with D uncertain. Germline V gene data show CDR1 as LGHDT and CDR2 as YNNKEL (reference sequence). The CDR3 is made up of 16 amino acids. Trimming shortened V by 0 bases and J by 0 bases, and 8 bases separated the two germline ends. CDR3 amino acids: CASSQEGQTNTGELFF. In nucleotides, the CDR3 is TGTGCCAGCAGCCAAGAAGGGCAGACGAACACCGGGGAGCTGTTTTTT.

The chain combines TRBV29-1 with TRBJ2-1, with 9 bases that match TRBD2. Germline CDR1 and CDR2: SQVTM and ANQGSEA. The CDR3 extends over 14 amino acids. V gave up 4 bases and J gave up 6 bases; unmatched junction bases: 7. Here the CDR3 reads CSVAGLAGINEQFF. The CDR3 DNA reads TGCAGCGTTGCCGGGCTAGCGGGGATCAATGAGCAGTTCTTC.

This clonotype was observed a single time. V and J are TRBV4-3 and TRBJ2-7, with D unclear. The length of the CDR3 is 13 residues. CDR1 and CDR2 from the germline V gene are LGHNA and YSLEER. Trimming removed 4 bases at V and 7 bases at J, with 14 bases between. CDR3 bases: TGCGCCAGCAGCCGAACTCCCTCCCTTGAGCAGTACTTC. Protein sequence: CASSRTPSLEQYF.

The chain combines TRBV29-1 with TRBJ2-7; 11 bases are shared with TRBD1. The germline CDR1 and CDR2 sequences are SQVTM and ANQGSEA. V lost 4 bases and J lost 2; bases outside the gene matches: 4. CDR3 length equals 14 residues. The CDR3 DNA follows: TGCAGCGTTGTGGGACAGGGGGGACCCTACGAGCAGTACTTC. Amino acids: CSVVGQGGPYEQYF.

This clonotype was seen once. This chain uses TRBV29-1 with TRBJ2-3; D is perhaps TRBD1 (5 bases). CDR1 is SQVTM and CDR2 is ANQGSEA in the germline V gene. V shed 4 bases and J shed 3 bases, with 14 bases lying between them. The CDR3 consists of 14 residues. This chain's CDR3 is CSVVSQGVTDTQYF. The CDR3, as DNA: TGCAGCGTTGTGTCTCAAGGGGTGACAGATACGCAGTATTTT.

The rearrangement uses TRBV30 and TRBJ1-1; D unclear. The ends were cut back, 4 bases at V and 6 bases at J, with 15 bases in the middle. Germline V gene data show CDR1 as GTSNPN and CDR2 as SVGIG (reference sequence). This CDR3 contains 13 residues. The CDR3 region is CAWTPGFGAEAFF. Here the CDR3 DNA reads TGTGCCTGGACTCCGGGCTTCGGGGCTGAAGCTTTCTTT.

The gene calls are TRBV30 and TRBJ2-4, with TRBD2 matching over 8 bases. V lost 2 bases, J lost 8 bases, and 5 bases stayed unmatched. This CDR3 has 13 residues. Germline values: CDR1 GTSNPN, CDR2 SVGIG (reference sequence). CDR3 sequence: CAWSKAGGDIQYF. The CDR3, as DNA: TGTGCCTGGAGTAAGGCGGGAGGAGACATTCAGTACTTC.

The gene calls are TRBV5-1 and TRBJ2-1; D perhaps matches TRBD2 (6 bases). The CDR3 consists of 15 residues. Germline V gene sequence: CDR1 SGHRS, CDR2 YFSETQ. Trimming removed 0 bases from V and 8 bases from J, with 15 bases in between. The CDR3: CASSLAGTQRHEQFF. The CDR3 DNA reads as TGCGCCAGCAGCTTGGCCGGGACTCAAAGACATGAGCAGTTCTTC.

This chain connects TRBV7-2 to TRBJ2-5, with D maybe TRBD1 (5 bases). This CDR3 has 11 residues. Deletions cut 5 bases from V and 6 bases from J, with 7 bases between. The germline gives CDR1 SGHTA, CDR2 FQGNSA. CDR3 DNA: TGTGCCAGCAGCCCAGGGCAGACCCAGTACTTC. Encoded protein: CASSPGQTQYF.

The CDR3 nucleotides are TGTGCCACCAGTGCCTCAGACGGACAAGAGACCCAGTACTTC. It is translated as CATSASDGQETQYF. The rearrangement uses TRBV24-1 and TRBJ2-5; D is unresolved. The CDR3 is made up of 14 amino acids. The germline V and J ends were trimmed by 5 bases and 2 bases, with 11 bases remaining between them. Germline lookup yields CDR1 KGHDR and CDR2 SFDVKD.

V is TRBV30 and J is TRBJ2-3; D is undetermined. Germline V gives CDR1 GTSNPN, CDR2 SVGIG (reference sequence). This CDR3 has 12 amino acids. Trimming cost V 5 bases and J 5 bases, with 11 bases left between them. CDR3 DNA: TGTGCCTGGCAATTGTTTGGAGATACGCAGTATTTT. Translated: CAWQLFGDTQYF.

The gene calls are TRBV20-1 and TRBJ2-3, with 8 bases identical to TRBD2. V lost 6 bases to trimming and J lost 1 base; unmatched junction nucleotides: 6. The length of the CDR3 is 14 residues. Germline V gene lookup returns CDR1 DFQATT and CDR2 SNEGSKA (reference sequence). CDR3 in DNA: TGCAGTGCCTGGACTAGCCGGGGCACAGATACGCAGTATTTT. Translating gives CSAWTSRGTDTQYF.

V usage is TRBV9 and J usage is TRBJ2-2; no firm D call. V lost 0 bases and J lost 5, with 5 bases in between. Looked up from germline, CDR1 is SGDLS and CDR2 is YYNGEE. This CDR3 contains 13 residues. CDR3 protein: CASSVARTGELFF. CDR3 bases: TGTGCCAGCAGCGTAGCCAGAACCGGGGAGCTGTTTTTT. The full variable domain, with the rest looked up from reference TRBV9 and TRBJ2-2, is DSGVTQTPKHLITATGQRVTLRCSPRSGDLSVYWYQQSLDQGLQFLIQYYNGEERAKGNILERFSAQQFPDLHSELNLSSLELGDSALYFCASSVARTGELFFGEGSRLTVL.

The chain employs TRBV4-3 and TRBJ2-7; D might be TRBD2 (6 bases). There are 13 residues in the CDR3. V lost 4 bases and J 5 bases, leaving 12 bases between the germline ends. From germline, CDR1 is LGHNA and CDR2 YSLEER. The CDR3 is CASSRVGEDEQYF. The DNA for the CDR3 is TGCGCCAGCAGCCGTGTAGGGGAGGACGAGCAGTACTTC.

The rearrangement joins TRBV20-1 to TRBJ2-1, with 10 bases that match TRBD2. The CDR3 spans 15 residues. Germline trimming cut 2 bases from V and 6 bases from J; bases unmatched to any gene: 7. The V gene's germline CDR1 is DFQATT and CDR2 SNEGSKA (reference sequence). The CDR3 is CSARNPSGSLNEQFF. The CDR3 nucleotides are TGCAGTGCTAGAAATCCTAGCGGGAGTCTCAATGAGCAGTTCTTC.

The count of this clonotype is one. This chain uses TRBV23-1 with TRBJ2-7; 10 bases line up with TRBD1. TRBV23-1 is an open reading frame, and its role is uncertain. CDR3 length equals 15 residues. With V trimmed by 3 bases and J by 6 bases, 8 bases remained unmatched. Here the CDR3 reads CASSHTGQGSREQYF. DNA for the CDR3: TGCGCCAGCAGTCATACGGGACAGGGGAGTCGCGAGCAGTACTTC.

CDR3 protein: CASSLRGPAGPDTQYF. The CDR3 nucleotides read TGTGCCAGCAGCTTAAGGGGACCGGCCGGTCCAGATACGCAGTATTTT. The chain recombines TRBV7-9 with TRBJ2-3; D could derive from TRBD1 or TRBD2 (5 bases each). This CDR3 is built from 16 residues. Germline values: CDR1 SEHNR, CDR2 FQNEAQ (reference sequence). V was trimmed by 2 bases and J by 4 bases, leaving 16 bases between them.

This clonotype was seen only a few times. The J gene is TRBJ1-5, the V gene TRBV6-6; no clear D gene. Trimming shortened V by 4 bases and J by 6 bases, and 1 base separated the two germline ends. This CDR3 spans 10 amino acids. Germline lookup yields CDR1 MNHNY and CDR2 SVGAGI (reference sequence). This chain's CDR3 is CASSSQPQHF. CDR3 nucleotides: TGTGCCAGCAGTTCTCAGCCCCAGCATTTT.

The chain links TRBV6-2 or TRBV6-3 to TRBJ1-2; 7 bases fit TRBD1. CDR3 length: 15 amino acids. V shed 2 bases, J shed 4 bases, and the junction held 7 bases outside the gene matches. Germline values: CDR1 MNHEY, CDR2 SVGEGT. The CDR3 sequence is CASSYTTGDRYGYTF. In DNA, the CDR3 is TGTGCCAGCAGTTACACTACAGGGGACCGCTATGGCTACACCTTC.

The chain joins TRBV7-3 to TRBJ1-2; possible D gene TRBD1, 5 bases. The V gene's germline CDR1 is SGHTA and CDR2 FQGTGA. Trimming took 3 bases from V and 7 from J, leaving 15 bases between them. The CDR3 is made up of 14 amino acids. The CDR3 DNA follows: TGTGCCAGCAGCTTGGATCAGGGTTTGTTTGGCTACACCTTC. Residues: CASSLDQGLFGYTF. Based on the CDR3 plus reference TRBV7-3 and TRBJ1-2, the full variable domain is GAGVSQTPSNKVTEKGKYVELRCDPISGHTALYWYRQSLGQGPEFLIYFQGTGAADDSGLPNDRFFAVRPEGSVSTLKIQRTERGDSAVYLCASSLDQGLFGYTFGSGTRLTVV.

This clonotype has only one observation. The chain combines TRBV27 with TRBJ2-1, with D maybe TRBD1 (6 bases). This CDR3 spans 16 amino acids. V shed 8 bases and J shed 0 bases, with 17 bases lying between them. The germline CDR1 and CDR2 sequences are MNHEY and SMNVEV (reference sequence). The CDR3 DNA follows: TGTGCCAGCGGACGGGTAGGACAGAGCTCCTACAATGAGCAGTTCTTC. Translated: CASGRVGQSSYNEQFF.

The V and J genes are TRBV15 and TRBJ1-2, with TRBD1 as a possible D gene (5 bases). CDR1 and CDR2 (germline): LNHNV, YYDKDF (reference sequence). The CDR3 spans 16 residues. Trimming took 3 bases from V and 4 from J, leaving 18 bases between them. The CDR3 reads CATSRGTAGRIYGYTF. The CDR3 DNA sequence: TGTGCCACCAGCAGGGGGACGGCGGGACGGATCTATGGCTACACCTTC.

The chain combines TRBV29-1 with TRBJ2-3; possibly TRBD1 or TRBD2 for D (5 bases each). The CDR3 is made up of 13 amino acids. Per the germline V gene, CDR1 is SQVTM and CDR2 is ANQGSEA. The V gene lost 6 bases and the J gene lost 6 bases, with 16 bases spanning the gap. The CDR3 loop is CSVRDGARDTQYF. As DNA, the CDR3 is TGCAGCGTCCGGGACGGAGCTAGGGATACGCAGTATTTT.

J is TRBJ2-4 and V is TRBV20-1; TRBD1 matches at 7 bases. The CDR3 runs to 15 residues. Trimming took 3 bases from V and 2 from J; bases not matched to a gene: 7. Germline V gene lookup returns CDR1 DFQATT and CDR2 SNEGSKA (reference sequence). In DNA, the CDR3 is TGCAGTGCTAGCTATGGGACAGCCACCAAAAACATTCAGTACTTC. The encoded protein is CSASYGTATKNIQYF.

V and J are TRBV11-2 and TRBJ2-3; 7 nucleotides line up with TRBD2. From germline, CDR1 is SGHAT and CDR2 FQNNGV. The V gene end was trimmed by 1 base and the J gene end by 4 bases; junction bases not matched to a gene: 8. The CDR3 extends over 16 amino acids. CDR3 nucleotides: TGTGCCAGCAGCTTAGGTGCAGGCGGGAGACCAGATACGCAGTATTTT. This sequence encodes CASSLGAGGRPDTQYF.

This rearrangement joins TRBV12-3 or TRBV12-4 to TRBJ2-1; possible D gene TRBD2, 6 bases. V lost 6 bases and J lost 5, with 14 bases in between. The CDR3 runs to 14 residues. CDR3 DNA: TGTGCCAGCAGCTCTAGGACTACCGACAATGAGCAGTTCTTC. It yields the protein CASSSRTTDNEQFF.

The rearrangement joins TRBV7-3 to TRBJ2-5, with unresolved D. The CDR3 is 16 residues long. Germline V CDR1 and CDR2: SGHTA, FQGTGA. Trimming left V 1 base short and J 2 bases short, with 14 bases between. This chain's CDR3 is CASSLNSPAEQETQYF. The CDR3 DNA follows: TGTGCCAGCAGCTTAAACAGCCCGGCGGAGCAAGAGACCCAGTACTTC.